A single sample is the source of the 17 T cell receptor beta chains below, sequenced in a study of shared clonotypes between healthy human individuals. Assay: immunoSEQ multiplex PCR; the TCRdb copy retains only in-frame clones and omits some. The profile shows approximately 440,000 clones, approximately 80% of them singletons. Sequenced material: PBMCs. Receptors originate from a middle-aged woman in good health. Some clones in this sample may be carry-over from other donors' samples.

The gene calls are TRBV9 and TRBJ2-1; 10 bases are shared with TRBD1. Germline V gene lookup returns CDR1 SGDLS and CDR2 YYNGEE. This CDR3 has 16 amino acids. With 3 bases clipped from V and 2 bases from J, the junction kept 5 bases outside the gene matches. The DNA for the CDR3 is TGTGCCAGCAGCGCCAGGACAGGGGGGGCCTACAATGAGCAGTTCTTC. Residues: CASSARTGGAYNEQFF.

As to this clone: With a far larger clone one base away, a read error is the likely cause. CDR3 in DNA: TGTGCCAGCAGTCCGGGACTGGACAATCAGCCCCAGCATTTT. This gives the protein CASSPGLDNQPQHF. The chain is built from TRBV6-5 and TRBJ1-5; D is possibly TRBD1 (5 bases). CDR1 is MNHEY, CDR2 SVGAGI, per germline. This CDR3 is 14 amino acids long. V was cut by 5 bases and J by 3 bases, with 11 bases left in between.

With respect to this clone: A far bigger clonotype differs at one base, so this is likely a read error. This chain uses TRBV4-1 with TRBJ1-1; 8 nucleotides match TRBD1. Germline V lookup: CDR1 MGHRA, CDR2 YSYEKL. V lost 5 bases to trimming and J lost 1 base; unmatched junction nucleotides: 0. The CDR3 extends over 13 amino acids. CDR3 sequence reads: CASSGQGNTEAFF. Here the CDR3 DNA reads TGCGCCAGCAGCGGACAGGGGAACACTGAAGCTTTCTTT.

The chain couples TRBV5-4 to TRBJ1-2; the D gene is possibly TRBD1 (6 bases). The V end was cut by 2 bases, the J end by 6 bases, with 14 bases between. The germline V gene has CDR1 SGHNT and CDR2 YYREEE (reference sequence). This CDR3 has 14 residues. The CDR3 here is CASSLSAGVDGYTF. In DNA form, the CDR3 reads TGTGCCAGCAGCTTAAGTGCAGGGGTAGATGGCTACACCTTC.

The chain carries TRBV6-1 and TRBJ1-5, with D perhaps TRBD1 (5 bases). Germline values: CDR1 MNHNS, CDR2 SASEGT. Deletions cut 1 base from V and 3 bases from J, with 10 bases between. The CDR3 loop spans 15 amino acids. The CDR3 sequence: CASSEVLGDNQPQHF. CDR3 DNA: TGTGCCAGCAGTGAAGTATTGGGGGACAATCAGCCCCAGCATTTT.

This clone occurred once. The V gene is TRBV27, the J gene TRBJ2-1; D unresolved. The germline V gene encodes CDR1 MNHEY and CDR2 SMNVEV (reference sequence). CDR3 length: 14 amino acids. V dropped 2 bases and J dropped 5 bases, with 10 bases sitting between them. The CDR3 nucleotides are TGTGCCAGCAGTTTAGGGTACACCCACAATGAGCAGTTCTTC. It specifies CASSLGYTHNEQFF.

This sequence joins TRBV2 and TRBJ1-2; TRBD1 agrees at 8 bases. There are 12 residues in the CDR3. In germline, CDR1 is SNHLY, CDR2 FYNNEI. Trimming took 6 bases from V and 7 from J; bases not matched to a gene: 4. The DNA for the CDR3 is TGTGCCAGCAGGAGGACAGGGAGTGGCTACACCTTC. It specifies CASRRTGSGYTF.

The V and J genes are TRBV5-1 and TRBJ1-1; no clear D gene. The germline gives CDR1 SGHRS, CDR2 YFSETQ. The CDR3 consists of 15 residues. V was clipped by 1 base and J by 11 bases, with 21 bases between them. The DNA of the CDR3 is TGCGCCAGCAGCTTGCGGCCGCTGAACCCCAAAGGGGCTTTCTTT. It encodes CASSLRPLNPKGAFF.

The chain joins TRBV5-1 to TRBJ2-2; 10 bases fit TRBD1. The junction had 8 bases not matched to a gene; V was cut back by 5 bases and J by 4 bases. Germline V gene sequence: CDR1 SGHRS, CDR2 YFSETQ. This CDR3 has 16 amino acids. Here the CDR3 reads CASRDTGTGVTGELFF. The CDR3 DNA reads TGCGCCAGCAGGGATACCGGGACAGGGGTCACCGGGGAGCTGTTTTTT.

The chain carries TRBV5-6 and TRBJ2-1; D remains ambiguous. The germline gives CDR1 SGHDT, CDR2 YYEEEE. The CDR3 is 16 amino acids. V was trimmed by 0 bases and J by 0 bases, leaving 10 bases between them. CDR3 nucleotide sequence: TGTGCCAGCAGCTTGGTGGTCCTGAGCTCCTACAATGAGCAGTTCTTC. This sequence encodes CASSLVVLSSYNEQFF.

The CDR3 coding sequence is TGTGCCAGCAGCTTTTTCAGGGCTGCCTCTGGGGCCAACGTCCTGACTTTC. Translating gives CASSFFRAASGANVLTF. This rearrangement joins TRBV7-3 to TRBJ2-6; tentative D call: TRBD1 (5 bases). Trimming cost V 3 bases and J 0 bases, with 12 bases left between them. This CDR3 is built from 17 residues. The germline CDR1 and CDR2 sequences are SGHTA and FQGTGA.

This clone was counted only a few times. In the same sample, other DNA sequences code for this CDR3. The chain employs TRBV18 and TRBJ2-5; a weak D match, TRBD2 (6 bases). V was pared by 3 bases and J by 4 bases, with 9 bases between. CDR1 and CDR2 from the germline V gene are KGHSH and LQKENI. The length of the CDR3 is 13 residues. CDR3 sequence reads: CASSPGGGETQYF. CDR3 sequence (DNA): TGTGCCAGCTCACCGGGGGGTGGAGAGACCCAGTACTTC.

The rearrangement uses TRBV6-5 and TRBJ1-2; D is ambiguous. V was shortened by 2 bases and J by 1 base, with 8 bases between the two germline ends. CDR1 and CDR2 from the germline V gene are MNHEY and SVGAGI. This CDR3 spans 14 amino acids. CDR3 sequence: CASSYKRINYGYTF. DNA for the CDR3: TGTGCCAGCAGTTACAAACGGATTAACTATGGCTACACCTTC.

The J gene is TRBJ1-5, the V gene TRBV18; 7 positions match TRBD1. The CDR3 totals 15 residues. Unmatched junction bases numbered 9, after V lost 3 bases and J lost 7 bases. The germline V gene encodes CDR1 KGHSH and CDR2 LQKENI. In DNA, the CDR3 is TGTGCCAGCTCACCTACAGGGGAGGGGAGGCAGCCCCAGCATTTT. It translates to CASSPTGEGRQPQHF.

The chain links TRBV19 to TRBJ1-2; D is unresolved. Germline values: CDR1 LNHDA, CDR2 SQIVND (reference sequence). This CDR3 is built from 15 residues. The V end was cut by 4 bases, the J end by 1 base, with 13 bases between. The CDR3 DNA follows: TGTGCCAGTAGTACTGGACGTATCCTTAACTATGGCTACACCTTC. This translates into CASSTGRILNYGYTF.

The rearrangement uses TRBV7-9 and TRBJ1-5; D gene uncertain. The germline gives CDR1 SEHNR, CDR2 FQNEAQ (reference sequence). Trimming left V 4 bases short and J 9 bases short, with 13 bases between. The CDR3 contains 13 residues. CDR3 sequence (DNA): TGTGCCAGCAGCTCAGGAGACATCGGGCCCCAGCATTTT. This sequence encodes CASSSGDIGPQHF. Full variable domain (remainder filled in from reference TRBV7-9 and TRBJ1-5): DTGVSQNPRHKITKRGQNVTFRCDPISEHNRLYWYRQTLGQGPEFLTYFQNEAQLEKSRLLSDRFSAERPKGSFSTLEIQRTEQGDSAMYLCASSSGDIGPQHFGDGTRLSIL.

This chain links TRBV7-2 with TRBJ2-2; 13 bases fit TRBD2. CDR1 and CDR2 (germline): SGHTA, FQGNSA. V lost 5 bases and J lost 4; bases outside the gene matches: 10. CDR3 length: 18 amino acids. CDR3 sequence: CASSPRWTSGSGTGELFF. The CDR3 DNA is TGTGCCAGCAGCCCGCGTTGGACTAGCGGGAGTGGCACCGGGGAGCTGTTTTTT.